The 23 T cell receptor beta chains below were found in one sample sequenced in a study of cytomegalovirus exposure and HLA in healthy donors. The PCR contained 60 Vbeta and 13 Jbeta primers. Profiled with immunoSEQ multiplex PCR; TCRdb holds only in-frame clones, not every one. The profile shows around 300,000 clones, about four fifths of them singletons. Sequencing input: PBMCs. All receptors come from a middle-aged woman in good health and CMV-seropositive.

The chain carries TRBV13 and TRBJ2-7; TRBD2 might be the D (6 bases). This CDR3 has 14 residues. Trimming pared 5 bases from V and 7 bases from J, leaving 18 bases between. Looked up from germline, CDR1 is PRHDT and CDR2 is FYEKMQ (reference sequence). The CDR3: CASSPRATSFEQYF. CDR3 coding DNA: TGTGCCAGCAGCCCCAGGGCGACTAGTTTTGAGCAGTACTTC.

This clone was found once. V and J are TRBV27 and TRBJ2-1; 11 bases are shared with TRBD1. With V trimmed by 6 bases and J by 6 bases, 4 bases remained unmatched. CDR1 MNHEY and CDR2 SMNVEV come from the germline V gene (reference sequence). The CDR3 totals 14 residues. The CDR3 sequence: CASSLGTGGNEQFF. CDR3 coding DNA: TGTGCCAGCAGCTTGGGGACAGGGGGCAATGAGCAGTTCTTC.

This clone was observed a handful of times. CDR3 protein: CASSVSSGLSTDTQYF. Here the CDR3 DNA reads TGCGCCAGCAGCGTGTCTAGCGGACTAAGCACAGATACGCAGTATTTT. J is TRBJ2-3 and V is TRBV5-1; TRBD2 agrees at 7 bases. This CDR3 spans 16 amino acids. Trimming removed 4 bases from V and 0 bases from J; junction bases left unmatched: 8. Germline CDR1 is SGHRS and CDR2 is YFSETQ. Using reference TRBV5-1 and TRBJ2-3 for the parts outside the CDR3, the full variable domain is KAGVTQTPRYLIKTRGQQVTLSCSPISGHRSVSWYQQTPGQGLQFLFEYFSETQRNKGNFPGRFSGRQFSNSRSEMNVSTLELGDSALYLCASSVSSGLSTDTQYFGPGTRLTVL.

Only one count was recorded for this clone. This sample also contains other DNA sequences that code for the same CDR3. The rearrangement links TRBV30 to TRBJ2-7; D gene uncertain. Trimming took off 0 bases at V and 4 bases at J, with 7 bases between the two ends. CDR1 and CDR2 from the germline V gene are GTSNPN and SVGIG (reference sequence). The CDR3 is made up of 12 amino acids. The CDR3, as DNA: TGTGCCTGGAGTGTAGCAGGATACGAGCAGTACTTC. It encodes CAWSVAGYEQYF.

This clone was found a few times. The chain uses TRBV29-1 and TRBJ2-7, with D possibly being TRBD2 (5 bases). The CDR3 extends over 12 amino acids. Germline V gene lookup returns CDR1 SQVTM and CDR2 ANQGSEA. V lost 6 bases and J 4 bases, leaving 13 bases between the germline ends. CDR3 residues: CSVIVRAYEQYF. DNA of the CDR3: TGCAGCGTCATAGTGAGGGCATACGAGCAGTACTTC.

DNA for the CDR3: TGCAGCGTTGATACAAAAGGAGGCCTCAATGAGCAGTTCTTC. Its translation: CSVDTKGGLNEQFF. The chain carries TRBV29-1 and TRBJ2-1, with a tentative D call TRBD2 (5 bases). V lost 3 bases and J 6 bases, leaving 15 bases between the germline ends. Germline values: CDR1 SQVTM, CDR2 ANQGSEA. The CDR3 is made up of 14 amino acids.

This clone was seen more than once but under ten times. This chain joins TRBV19 and TRBJ1-5; TRBD1 aligns across 12 bases. The V gene end was trimmed by 1 base and the J gene end by 5 bases; junction bases not matched to a gene: 3. This CDR3 is built from 16 residues. Per germline, CDR1 LNHDA and CDR2 SQIVND (reference sequence). The CDR3 protein is CASSIGGTGGHQPQHF. CDR3 nucleotide sequence: TGTGCCAGTAGTATAGGAGGGACAGGGGGCCATCAGCCCCAGCATTTT.

This clone appeared a few times. J is TRBJ2-1 and V is TRBV7-2, with 7 positions matching TRBD2. V lost 7 bases and J lost 7; bases outside the gene matches: 10. This CDR3 comprises 14 residues. Germline loops: CDR1 SGHTA, CDR2 FQGNSA. The CDR3 reads CASTIGGSKNEQFF. The DNA of the CDR3 is TGTGCCAGCACCATCGGCGGGAGCAAGAATGAGCAGTTCTTC.

The chain joins TRBV28 to TRBJ1-4, with 11 bases matching TRBD1. V lost 10 bases and J lost 8; bases outside the gene matches: 6. The length of the CDR3 is 13 residues. CDR1 is MDHEN and CDR2 is SYDVKM in the germline V gene. The CDR3 protein is CATRTGGDEKLFF. The CDR3 bases are TGTGCCACACGGACAGGGGGCGACGAAAAACTGTTTTTT.

This clone was detected only a few times. The V and J genes are TRBV6-1 and TRBJ1-2; D is perhaps TRBD1 (5 bases). Per germline, CDR1 MNHNS and CDR2 SASEGT. The CDR3 has 15 amino acids. V was pared by 7 bases and J by 6 bases, with 21 bases between. The CDR3 spells CASTLHMQGWDGYTF. In nucleotides, the CDR3 is TGTGCCAGCACCCTCCATATGCAGGGTTGGGATGGCTACACCTTC.

This clone has just one count. V gene TRBV30 combines with J gene TRBJ2-1; 12 nucleotides align to TRBD2. Germline loops: CDR1 GTSNPN, CDR2 SVGIG (reference sequence). The CDR3 spans 15 residues. V lost 4 bases and J lost 7; bases outside the gene matches: 8. The CDR3 DNA is TGTGCCTGGACCCTCCGGACTAGCGGGGAAAATGAGCAGTTCTTC. Protein sequence: CAWTLRTSGENEQFF.

The V gene is TRBV30, the J gene TRBJ1-1; tentatively, D is TRBD1 (6 bases). Germline CDR1 and CDR2: GTSNPN and SVGIG (reference sequence). V lost 4 bases and J lost 1, with 22 bases in between. This CDR3 spans 17 amino acids. The CDR3 loop is CAWKGGMLTAPNTEAFF. CDR3 DNA sequence: TGTGCCTGGAAGGGGGGGATGCTAACAGCCCCGAACACTGAAGCTTTCTTT.

This chain connects TRBV28 to TRBJ2-3, with 9 positions matching TRBD2. The CDR3 is 15 amino acids. The V gene's germline CDR1 is MDHEN and CDR2 SYDVKM. The ends lost 3 bases at V and 6 bases at J; junction bases unmatched: 7. The CDR3 loop is CASSLGGRAEDTQYF. The CDR3 nucleotides read TGTGCCAGCAGTTTGGGCGGGAGGGCCGAGGATACGCAGTATTTT.

The chain carries TRBV9 and TRBJ2-3; TRBD2 aligns across 12 bases. V was clipped by 3 bases and J by 5 bases; unmatched bases: 7. The germline gives CDR1 SGDLS, CDR2 YYNGEE. CDR3 length: 16 amino acids. The CDR3 DNA reads as TGTGCCAGCAGCGCCAGACTAGCGGGAGTAAGAGATACGCAGTATTTT. Translating it yields CASSARLAGVRDTQYF.

The rearrangement links TRBV5-1 to TRBJ2-5; 15 bases match TRBD2. V gave up 4 bases and J gave up 0 bases; unmatched junction bases: 4. The CDR3 runs to 17 residues. Germline CDR1 is SGHRS and CDR2 is YFSETQ. CDR3 bases: TGCGCCAGCAGCGCGGGACTAGCGGGAGGTAACCAAGAGACCCAGTACTTC. It yields the protein CASSAGLAGGNQETQYF.

This sequence joins TRBV6-1 and TRBJ2-1; TRBD2 aligns across 8 bases. The trim removed 1 base at V and 2 bases at J, leaving 7 bases unmatched. Germline assignment: CDR1 MNHNS and CDR2 SASEGT. There are 17 residues in the CDR3. This chain's CDR3 is CASSEGILAGTYNEQFF. CDR3 in DNA: TGTGCCAGCAGTGAAGGCATTCTAGCGGGTACCTACAATGAGCAGTTCTTC.

CDR3 loop: CSVFFTTRTGQYEQYF. For the CDR3, the DNA is TGCAGCGTTTTTTTCACAACCCGGACAGGGCAATACGAGCAGTACTTC. V is TRBV29-1 and J is TRBJ2-7; 8 positions agree with TRBD1. The CDR3 consists of 16 residues. CDR1 and CDR2 (germline): SQVTM, ANQGSEA. The V and J ends lost 5 bases and 4 bases, in that order; junction bases with no gene match: 16.

In its sample, this clone was seen a few times. For the CDR3, the DNA is TGTGCCAGCAGACGATCGGGGAATGGCTACACCTTC. Translating it yields CASRRSGNGYTF. V usage is TRBV2 and J usage is TRBJ1-2; D is unclear. This CDR3 is built from 12 residues. Trimming pared 6 bases from V and 6 bases from J, leaving 11 bases between. Germline lookup yields CDR1 SNHLY and CDR2 FYNNEI.

This rearrangement joins TRBV14 to TRBJ2-7; D may be TRBD1 (6 bases). In germline, CDR1 is SGHDN, CDR2 FVKESK. Between the trimmed V and J ends, which lost 5 bases and 1 base, there was a span of 12 bases. This CDR3 has 14 residues. In DNA form, the CDR3 reads TGTGCCAGCAGCTATCAACAGGGATCCTACGAGCAGTACTTC. This codes for CASSYQQGSYEQYF. Full variable domain (rest looked up from reference TRBV14 and TRBJ2-7): EAGVTQFPSHSVIEKGQTVTLRCDPISGHDNLYWYRRVMGKEIKFLLHFVKESKQDESGMPNNRFLAERTGGTYSTLKVQPAELEDSGVYFCASSYQQGSYEQYFGPGTRLTVT.

V and J are TRBV27 and TRBJ1-1; D perhaps matches TRBD1 (6 bases). CDR1 MNHEY and CDR2 SMNVEV come from the germline V gene (reference sequence). The CDR3 consists of 13 residues. V lost 6 bases and J lost 6, with 14 bases in between. This CDR3 reads CASRGGKGSEAFF. In DNA form, the CDR3 reads TGTGCCAGCAGAGGGGGTAAGGGGTCTGAAGCTTTCTTT.

J is TRBJ2-3 and V is TRBV4-2, with D perhaps TRBD2 (5 bases). V was trimmed by 1 base and J by 2 bases, leaving 10 bases between them. The germline V gene has CDR1 LGHNA and CDR2 YNFKEQ. The CDR3 has 15 amino acids. The CDR3 nucleotides read TGTGCCAGCAGCCAAGGAGCGGCCAACACAGATACGCAGTATTTT. This sequence encodes CASSQGAANTDTQYF.

This clone was found once. The CDR3 nucleotides are TGTGCCAGCATGGGGACAGGATGGGGAAACCCCCAGTACTTC. Its translation: CASMGTGWGNPQYF. The rearrangement uses TRBV11-3 and TRBJ2-5, with TRBD1 identical over 8 bases. CDR3 size: 14 residues. The germline CDR1 and CDR2 sequences are SGHNT and YENEEA. V shed 7 bases and J 9 bases; nucleotides not matched to a gene: 13. The entire variable domain, with the rest obtained from reference TRBV11-3 and TRBJ2-5, is as follows: EAGVVQSPRYKIIEKKQPVAFWCNPISGHNTLYWYLQNLGQGPELLIRYENEEAVDDSQLPKDRFSAERLKGVDSTLKIQPAELGDSAVYLCASMGTGWGNPQYFGPGTRLLVL.

The chain recombines TRBV6-1 with TRBJ2-7, with 9 bases aligning to TRBD1. The length of the CDR3 is 15 residues. Germline V gene lookup returns CDR1 MNHNS and CDR2 SASEGT. The V segment lost 3 bases and the J segment 5 bases; nucleotides outside the gene matches: 8. The CDR3 DNA follows: TGTGCCAGCAGTGAGGGGCCCCGGACAGGGGACGAGCAGTACTTC. Translation gives CASSEGPRTGDEQYF.